This T cell receptor beta chain was documented in a study of cytomegalovirus exposure and HLA in healthy donors. J was trimmed by 8 bases and V by 0 bases; bases with no gene match: 7. Germline values: CDR1 SGDLS, CDR2 YYNGEE. This CDR3 contains 15 residues. Primers included in the PCR were 60 Vbeta and 13 Jbeta primers. Assay: immunoSEQ multiplex PCR; the TCRdb copy retains only in-frame clones and omits some. There are some 40,000 clones in the sample; about 84% occur only once, and under 3% lies in the top ten. Concerning this clone itself: Its matching antigen is unknown.

Study-wide results and limits: Equally common other TCR beta chains were less clonally expanded than HLA-associated ones, a later analysis found.

The sequenced sample was PBMCs. This TCR was sampled from a man aged 45-60 years in good health and CMV-seronegative. The chain carries TRBV9 and TRBJ2-1; 8 positions agree with TRBD1. CDR3 residues: CASSVGRGRIDEQFF. The CDR3 bases are TGTGCCAGCAGCGTAGGCAGGGGGCGAATCGATGAGCAGTTCTTC. The full variable domain, its missing parts supplied by reference TRBV9 and TRBJ2-1, is DSGVTQTPKHLITATGQRVTLRCSPRSGDLSVYWYQQSLDQGLQFLIQYYNGEERAKGNILERFSAQQFPDLHSELNLSSLELGDSALYFCASSVGRGRIDEQFFGPGTRLTVL.